The 19 T cell receptor beta chains reported below all come from one sample, sequenced in a study of T-cell memory formation after mild COVID-19. TCRdb re-called the 5' RACE reads with MiXCR, one entry per CDR3 protein. The table has 450,000 to 650,000 distinct CDR3 sequences, 18% seen once. Sample: PBMCs or a T cell subset sorted from them (not recorded which). The receptors were sampled from an adult woman who had mild COVID-19 (a few samples of this study predate the infection). Cell type and time point are not known.

J is TRBJ1-1 and V is TRBV5-1, with D maybe TRBD1 (5 bases). This CDR3 has 14 residues. Trimming stripped 0 bases from V and 5 bases from J, with 11 bases between. CDR1 is SGHRS and CDR2 is YFSETQ in the germline V gene. CDR3 sequence: CASSLVMGETEAFF. The CDR3 region has the DNA TGCGCCAGCAGCTTGGTTATGGGGGAGACTGAAGCTTTCTTT.

The chain joins TRBV23-1 to TRBJ2-5; 9 nucleotides align to TRBD2. TRBV23-1 belongs to the ORF category, with a function that is uncertain. This CDR3 is 18 amino acids long. V shed 2 bases and J 0 bases; nucleotides not matched to a gene: 10. CDR3 DNA sequence: TGCGCCAGCAGTCAAAGGGCTAGCGGGAACTCGTACCAAGAGACCCAGTACTTC. This sequence encodes CASSQRASGNSYQETQYF.

This chain uses TRBV6-5 with TRBJ2-3; 13 nucleotides agree with TRBD2. V lost 2 bases and J lost 2; bases outside the gene matches: 4. Germline lookup yields CDR1 MNHEY and CDR2 SVGAGI. This CDR3 is built from 17 residues. The CDR3 coding sequence is TGTGCCAGCAGTTACCCGGGACTAGCGGGACCCACAGATACGCAGTATTTT. Its protein product is CASSYPGLAGPTDTQYF.

This sequence joins TRBV3-1 and TRBJ2-7; tentatively, D is TRBD1 or TRBD2 (5 bases each). The CDR3 spans 14 residues. V dropped 6 bases and J dropped 3 bases, with 15 bases sitting between them. From germline, CDR1 is LGHDT and CDR2 YNNKEL (reference sequence). The CDR3 region has the DNA TGTGCCAGCAGTCTTACTCTGGGGGTCTACGAGCAGTACTTC. The encoded protein is CASSLTLGVYEQYF.

The genes are TRBV5-6 and TRBJ2-7; 11 nucleotides align to TRBD1. The CDR3 is 14 residues long. V shed 4 bases and J 9 bases; nucleotides not matched to a gene: 9. CDR1 and CDR2 (germline): SGHDT, YYEEEE. The chain's CDR3 is CASSQWTGGGRQYF. The DNA for the CDR3 is TGTGCCAGCAGCCAGTGGACAGGGGGCGGGCGGCAGTACTTC.

The chain recombines TRBV6-5 with TRBJ2-6; D ambiguous. V was trimmed by 8 bases and J by 2 bases, leaving 10 bases between them. This CDR3 comprises 14 residues. Per germline, CDR1 MNHEY and CDR2 SVGAGI. Written as DNA, the CDR3 is TGTGCCAGCGAGCGACACGCTGGGGCCAACGTCCTGACTTTC. Residues: CASERHAGANVLTF.

This clonotype was counted at least ten times. In DNA form, the CDR3 reads TGTGCCAGCAGCTTGGAAGGGTACGGGACGCCGGCTGAAGCTTTCTTT. Translation: CASSLEGYGTPAEAFF. V usage is TRBV5-6 and J usage is TRBJ1-1, with D perhaps matching TRBD1 (5 bases). The V end lost 0 bases, the J end lost 6 bases, and 18 bases lay between the germline ends. This CDR3 region has 16 residues. The germline V gene encodes CDR1 SGHDT and CDR2 YYEEEE.

In its sample, this clonotype was seen many times. The chain employs TRBV21-1 and TRBJ2-5. TRBV21-1 is a known pseudogene. There are 12 residues in the CDR3. For the CDR3, the DNA is TGTGCCAGCAGCAAACTAAACGAGACCCAGTACTTC. Its translation: CASSKLNETQYF.

This clonotype was seen a few times. The chain employs TRBV7-3 and TRBJ1-1, with D perhaps matching TRBD1 (5 bases). CDR1 is SGHTA and CDR2 is FQGTGA in the germline V gene. The CDR3 runs 16 residues. V shed 2 bases and J shed 1 base, with 14 bases lying between them. The CDR3 DNA follows: TGTGCCAGCAGCTTACTCTCTGGGGGGTGGAACACTGAAGCTTTCTTT. Its translation is CASSLLSGGWNTEAFF.

This clonotype was detected many times. This rearrangement joins TRBV7-8 to TRBJ2-3; TRBD2 is a possible D gene (6 bases). Trimming removed 5 bases from V and 6 bases from J, with 18 bases in between. CDR3 size: 15 residues. CDR1 and CDR2 (germline): SGHVS, FQNEAQ. This CDR3 is CASSHSGSTGDTQYF. Here the CDR3 DNA reads TGTGCCAGCAGCCATAGCGGCTCAACGGGGGATACGCAGTATTTT.

The CDR3 bases are TGTGCCAGCAGCTTAGTGGGCACTTTTAACTATGGCTACACCTTC. It codes for CASSLVGTFNYGYTF. The chain combines TRBV7-9 with TRBJ1-2; D gene ambiguous. Germline CDR1 is SEHNR and CDR2 is FQNEAQ (reference sequence). This CDR3 is 15 amino acids long. The V end was cut by 1 base, the J end by 1 base, with 10 bases between.

The chain uses TRBV15 and TRBJ2-7; 9 bases map to TRBD1. V lost 1 base, J lost 9 bases, and 16 bases stayed unmatched. This CDR3 has 17 residues. Germline CDR1 reads LNHNV; CDR2 reads YYDKDF (reference sequence). CDR3: CATSRGGVGTGILTQYF. Written as DNA, the CDR3 is TGTGCCACCAGCAGAGGTGGGGTAGGGACAGGGATTCTCACGCAGTACTTC. Complete variable domain (other parts from reference TRBV15 and TRBJ2-7): DAMVIQNPRYQVTQFGKPVTLSCSQTLNHNVMYWYQQKSSQAPKLLFHYYDKDFNNEADTPDNFQSRRPNTSFCFLDIRSPGLGDTAMYLCATSRGGVGTGILTQYFGPGTRLTVT.

This clonotype was seen more than once but under ten times. This rearrangement joins TRBV12-3 or TRBV12-4 to TRBJ2-3, with TRBD1 matching over 11 bases. Unmatched junction bases numbered 1, after V lost 7 bases and J lost 1 base. The CDR3 consists of 14 residues. The CDR3 DNA is TGTGCCAGCACGGACAGGGGGCGCACAGATACGCAGTATTTT. It translates to CASTDRGRTDTQYF.

V and J are TRBV2 and TRBJ1-1, with D possibly being TRBD1 (5 bases). CDR3 length equals 15 residues. Trimming left V 3 bases short and J 3 bases short, with 14 bases between. Germline V gives CDR1 SNHLY, CDR2 FYNNEI. The CDR3 DNA follows: TGTGCCAGCAGTGATGTAGTAGGGACGGACACTGAAGCTTTCTTT. Translation: CASSDVVGTDTEAFF.

The chain carries TRBV5-1 and TRBJ2-7; the D is unclear. Germline V gives CDR1 SGHRS, CDR2 YFSETQ. The CDR3 loop spans 13 amino acids. Trimming left V 0 bases short and J 1 base short, with 5 bases between. The CDR3 sequence: CASSLAESYEQYF. The DNA for the CDR3 is TGCGCCAGCAGCTTGGCCGAATCCTACGAGCAGTACTTC.

This clonotype turned up a few times. This chain uses TRBV4-2 with TRBJ1-2; D is perhaps TRBD1 (5 bases). Germline V gene lookup returns CDR1 LGHNA and CDR2 YNFKEQ. The CDR3 loop spans 15 amino acids. The V end lost 0 bases, the J end lost 8 bases, and 16 bases lay between the germline ends. CDR3 DNA: TGTGCCAGCAGCCAAGATCCTCAGGGAGAGGGAGGCTACACCTTC. Residues: CASSQDPQGEGGYTF.

The genes are TRBV4-3 and TRBJ2-5; D ambiguous. Germline loops: CDR1 LGHNA, CDR2 YSLEER. With 0 bases removed from V and 5 bases from J, the gap between germline ends came to 13 bases. This CDR3 region has 15 residues. CDR3 DNA: TGCGCCAGCAGCCAAGAGGCCGGCAGTTGGGAGACCCAGTACTTC. It codes for CASSQEAGSWETQYF.

The chain has TRBV3-1 and TRBJ2-4; 14 bases map to TRBD2. CDR1 is LGHDT and CDR2 is YNNKEL in the germline V gene (reference sequence). After removal of 3 bases from V and 9 bases from J, the junction contained 4 bases not matched to a gene. The CDR3 runs to 15 residues. The CDR3 DNA reads TGTGCCAGCAGCCATGGGACTAGCGGGAGTATCATTCAGTACTTC. Translation gives CASSHGTSGSIIQYF.

The V and J genes are TRBV29-1 and TRBJ2-7, with D possibly TRBD1 on 7 matching bases. Germline values: CDR1 SQVTM, CDR2 ANQGSEA. The CDR3 extends over 17 amino acids. The germline V and J ends were trimmed by 2 bases and 0 bases, with 20 bases remaining between them. CDR3 in amino acids: CSVEIGSARDSSYEQYF. The CDR3 DNA is TGCAGCGTTGAAATAGGTTCGGCGCGGGACAGCTCCTACGAGCAGTACTTC.